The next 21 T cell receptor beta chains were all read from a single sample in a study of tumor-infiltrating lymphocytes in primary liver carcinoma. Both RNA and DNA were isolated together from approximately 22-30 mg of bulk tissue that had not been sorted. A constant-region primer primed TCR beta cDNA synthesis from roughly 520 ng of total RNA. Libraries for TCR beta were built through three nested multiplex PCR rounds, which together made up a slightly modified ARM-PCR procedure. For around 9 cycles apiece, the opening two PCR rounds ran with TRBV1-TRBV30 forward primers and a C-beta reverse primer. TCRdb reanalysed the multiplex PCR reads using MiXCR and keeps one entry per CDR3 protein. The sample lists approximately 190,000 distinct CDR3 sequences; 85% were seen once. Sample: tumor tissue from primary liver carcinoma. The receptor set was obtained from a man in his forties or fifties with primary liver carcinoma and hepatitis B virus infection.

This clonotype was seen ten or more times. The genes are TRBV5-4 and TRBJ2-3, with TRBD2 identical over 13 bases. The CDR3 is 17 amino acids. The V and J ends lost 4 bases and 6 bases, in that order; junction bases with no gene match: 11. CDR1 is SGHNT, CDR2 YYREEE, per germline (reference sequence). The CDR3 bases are TGTGCCAGCAGCCCGGGGACTAGCGGGATAGCTCAGGATACGCAGTATTTT. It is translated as CASSPGTSGIAQDTQYF.

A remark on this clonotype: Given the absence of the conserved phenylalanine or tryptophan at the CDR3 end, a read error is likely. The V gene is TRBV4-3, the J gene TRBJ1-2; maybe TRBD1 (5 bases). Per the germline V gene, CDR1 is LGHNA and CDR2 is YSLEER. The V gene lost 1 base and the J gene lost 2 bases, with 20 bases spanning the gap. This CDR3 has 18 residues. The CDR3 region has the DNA TGCGCCAGCAGCCAAGTTGAAGGGACGGGTATGAGGAACTATGGCTACACCTTG. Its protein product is CASSQVEGTGMRNYGYTL.

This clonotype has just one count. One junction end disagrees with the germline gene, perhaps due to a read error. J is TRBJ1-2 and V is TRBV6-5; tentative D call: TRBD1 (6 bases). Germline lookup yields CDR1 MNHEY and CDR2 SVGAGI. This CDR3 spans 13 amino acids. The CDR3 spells CDSNPPGGHGYTF. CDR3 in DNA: TGTGACAGCAACCCACCTGGGGGCCATGGCTACACCTTC.

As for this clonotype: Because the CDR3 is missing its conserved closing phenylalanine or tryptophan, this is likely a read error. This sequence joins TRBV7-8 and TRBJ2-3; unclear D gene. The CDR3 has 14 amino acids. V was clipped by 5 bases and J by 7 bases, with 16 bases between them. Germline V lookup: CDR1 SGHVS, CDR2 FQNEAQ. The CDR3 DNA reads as TGTGCCAGCAGCCCTGCCAGGTGGGCATATACGCAGTATTAT. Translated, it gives CASSPARWAYTQYY.

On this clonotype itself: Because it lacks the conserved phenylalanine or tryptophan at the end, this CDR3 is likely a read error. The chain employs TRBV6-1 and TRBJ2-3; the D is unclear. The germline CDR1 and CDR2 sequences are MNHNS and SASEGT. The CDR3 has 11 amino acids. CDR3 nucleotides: TGTACCAGTCGCCTTACAGATACGCAGTATCTT. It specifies CTSRLTDTQYL.

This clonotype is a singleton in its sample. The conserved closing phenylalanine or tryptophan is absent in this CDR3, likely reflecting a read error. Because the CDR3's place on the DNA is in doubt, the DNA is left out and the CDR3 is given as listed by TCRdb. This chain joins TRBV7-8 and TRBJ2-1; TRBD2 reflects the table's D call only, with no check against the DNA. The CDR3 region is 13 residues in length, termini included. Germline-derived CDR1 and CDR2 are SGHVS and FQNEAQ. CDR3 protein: CASCLVGRGEQFI.

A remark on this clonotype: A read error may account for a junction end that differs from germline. CDR3 bases: TGCGCCAGCAGCTGCAGTGACAGAGGATACGAGCAATACTTC. Translation: CASSCSDRGYEQYF. The J gene is TRBJ2-7, the V gene TRBV4-1; a weak D match, TRBD1 (5 bases). The CDR3 contains 14 residues. Germline V gene sequence: CDR1 MGHRA, CDR2 YSYEKL.

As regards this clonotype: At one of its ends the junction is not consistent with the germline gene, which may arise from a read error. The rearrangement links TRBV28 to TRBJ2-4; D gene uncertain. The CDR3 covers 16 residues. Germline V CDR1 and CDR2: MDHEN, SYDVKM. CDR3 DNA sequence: TGTGCCAGCAGTACATGCTGGGCCAAGGCCAAAAACATTCAGTATTTC. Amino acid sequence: CASSTCWAKAKNIQYF.

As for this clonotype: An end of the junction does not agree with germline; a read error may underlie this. The CDR3 region is CASSYSAGGQNEEYF. The CDR3 nucleotides are TGTGCCAGCAGTTACTCGGCGGGAGGGCAAAACGAGGAGTACTTC. The chain employs TRBV6-2 or TRBV6-3 and TRBJ2-7; 9 nucleotides match TRBD2. Germline CDR1 and CDR2: MNHEY and SVGEGT. CDR3 length: 15 amino acids.

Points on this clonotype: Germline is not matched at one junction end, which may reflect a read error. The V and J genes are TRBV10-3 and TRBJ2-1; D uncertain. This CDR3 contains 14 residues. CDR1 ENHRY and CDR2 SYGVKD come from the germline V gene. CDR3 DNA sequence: TGTGCCATCAGTGACTCCACCAGAAGTCATGAGCAATTCTTC. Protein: CAISDSTRSHEQFF.

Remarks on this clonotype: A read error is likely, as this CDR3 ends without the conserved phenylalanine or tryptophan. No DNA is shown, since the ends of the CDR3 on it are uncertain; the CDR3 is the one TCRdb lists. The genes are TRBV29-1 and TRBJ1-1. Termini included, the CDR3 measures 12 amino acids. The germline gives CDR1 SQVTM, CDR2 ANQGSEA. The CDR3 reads CSVEGSGTEALY.

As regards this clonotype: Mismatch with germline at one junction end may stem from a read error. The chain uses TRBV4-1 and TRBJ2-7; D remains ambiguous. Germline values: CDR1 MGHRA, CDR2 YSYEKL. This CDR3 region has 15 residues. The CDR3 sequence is CTSSPREELLYEQYF. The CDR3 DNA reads TGCACCAGCAGCCCCCGAGAGGAACTCTTATACGAGCAGTACTTC.

CDR3 in amino acids: CASSHFALLTVSSGNTIYF. The DNA of the CDR3 is TGTGCCAGCAGTCACTTCGCCCTTCTGACCGTGAGCTCTGGAAACACCATATATTTT. This chain connects TRBV28 to TRBJ1-3; D is uncertain. From germline, CDR1 is MDHEN and CDR2 SYDVKM. The V and J ends lost 5 bases and 0 bases respectively, with 23 bases between them. The CDR3 consists of 19 residues.

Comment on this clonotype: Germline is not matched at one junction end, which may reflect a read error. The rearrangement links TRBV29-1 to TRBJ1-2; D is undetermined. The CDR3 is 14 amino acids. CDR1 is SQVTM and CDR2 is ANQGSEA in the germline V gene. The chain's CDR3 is CSVEDRITHYGYTF. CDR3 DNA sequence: TGCAGTGTTGAAGATCGGATTACTCACTATGGCTATACCTTC. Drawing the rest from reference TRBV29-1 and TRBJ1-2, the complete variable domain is SAVISQKPSRDICQRGTSLTIQCQVDSQVTMMFWYRQQPGQSLTLIATANQGSEATYESGFVIDKFPISRPNLTFSTLTVSNMSPEDSSIYLCSVEDRITHYGYTFGSGTRLTVV.

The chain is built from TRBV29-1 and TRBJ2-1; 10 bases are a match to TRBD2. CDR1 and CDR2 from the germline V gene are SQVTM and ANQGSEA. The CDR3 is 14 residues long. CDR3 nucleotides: TGCACCGCAAGACTAGCGGGTGGTCGGAATGAGCAGTTCTTC. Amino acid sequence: CTARLAGGRNEQFF.

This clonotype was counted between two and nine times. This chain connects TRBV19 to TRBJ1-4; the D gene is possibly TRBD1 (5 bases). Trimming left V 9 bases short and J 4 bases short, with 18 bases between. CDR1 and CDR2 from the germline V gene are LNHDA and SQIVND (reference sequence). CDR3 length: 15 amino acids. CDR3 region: CASNAGGFSNEKLFF. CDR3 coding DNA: TGTGCCAGCAATGCGGGGGGGTTTAGTAATGAAAAACTGTTTTTT.

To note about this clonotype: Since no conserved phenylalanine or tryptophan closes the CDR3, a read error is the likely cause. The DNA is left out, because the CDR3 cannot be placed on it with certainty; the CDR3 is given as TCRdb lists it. The CDR3 sequence is CASSDSLSENNEQFL. The chain links TRBV7-9 to TRBJ2-1. The CDR3 is 15 amino acids in total, end residues counted. Germline V lookup: CDR1 SEHNR, CDR2 FQNEAQ (reference sequence).

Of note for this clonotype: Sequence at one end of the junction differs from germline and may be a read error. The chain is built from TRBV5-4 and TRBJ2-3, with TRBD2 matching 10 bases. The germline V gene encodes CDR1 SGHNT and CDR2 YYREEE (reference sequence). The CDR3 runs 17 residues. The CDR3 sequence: CARSAPGTSAGGVTHYF. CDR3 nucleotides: TGTGCCAGGAGCGCCCCCGGGACTAGCGCTGGGGGGGTTACGCACTATTTT.

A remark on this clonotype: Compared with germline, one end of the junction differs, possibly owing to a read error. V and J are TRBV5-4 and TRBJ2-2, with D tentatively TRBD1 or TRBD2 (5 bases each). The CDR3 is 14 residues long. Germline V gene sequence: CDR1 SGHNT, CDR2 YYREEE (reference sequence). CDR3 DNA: TGTGCCAGCAGGCCAGGGACGAACACCGGGGTGCTGCTTTTT. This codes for CASRPGTNTGVLLF.

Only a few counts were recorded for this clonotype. DNA for the CDR3: TGTGCCAGCAGTTTAAGGTTGGGTGAGCAGTTCTTC. It encodes CASSLRLGEQFF. The V and J genes are TRBV28 and TRBJ2-1, with D unclear. Trimming left V 2 bases short and J 9 bases short, with 8 bases between. Germline lookup yields CDR1 MDHEN and CDR2 SYDVKM. CDR3 length equals 12 residues.

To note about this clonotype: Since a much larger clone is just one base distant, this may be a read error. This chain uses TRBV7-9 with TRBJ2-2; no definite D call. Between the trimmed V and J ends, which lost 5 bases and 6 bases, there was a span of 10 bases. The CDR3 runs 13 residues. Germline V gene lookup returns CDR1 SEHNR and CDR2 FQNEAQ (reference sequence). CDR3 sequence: CASSPGYPGELFF. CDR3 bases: TGTGCCAGCAGCCCCGGGTATCCCGGGGAGCTGTTTTTT.